This TCR beta chain was recovered during a study of post-analysis software for immune sequencing data. Study-level results: Patients had higher frequencies than controls of four to six TRBV segments, including TRBV5-6, TRBV5-1 and TRBV20-1.

About this clonotype: The target antigen is unknown.

Sequencing libraries made from TCR beta cDNA carried unique molecular identifiers. TCRdb independently ran MiXCR on the PCR reads; one entry per CDR3 protein. The profile shows about 760,000 distinct CDR3 sequences, 30% of them singletons. Germline V gene sequence: CDR1 KGHSH, CDR2 LQKENI. Trimming pared 0 bases from V and 0 bases from J, leaving 5 bases between. The CDR3 is 14 amino acids. Sequencing was carried out using blood. The chain joins TRBV18 to TRBJ1-2; D call uncertain. This clonotype was sampled from a girl aged 10-17 years with multiple sclerosis. The CDR3 sequence: CASSPPAANYGYTF. The CDR3 bases are TGTGCCAGCTCACCACCGGCAGCTAACTATGGCTACACCTTC. The variable domain in full, with the rest retrieved from reference TRBV18 and TRBJ1-2, is NAGVMQNPRHLVRRRGQEARLRCSPMKGHSHVYWYRQLPEEGLKFMVYLQKENIIDESGMPKERFSAEFPKEGPSILRIQQVVRGDSAAYFCASSPPAANYGYTFGSGTRLTVV.